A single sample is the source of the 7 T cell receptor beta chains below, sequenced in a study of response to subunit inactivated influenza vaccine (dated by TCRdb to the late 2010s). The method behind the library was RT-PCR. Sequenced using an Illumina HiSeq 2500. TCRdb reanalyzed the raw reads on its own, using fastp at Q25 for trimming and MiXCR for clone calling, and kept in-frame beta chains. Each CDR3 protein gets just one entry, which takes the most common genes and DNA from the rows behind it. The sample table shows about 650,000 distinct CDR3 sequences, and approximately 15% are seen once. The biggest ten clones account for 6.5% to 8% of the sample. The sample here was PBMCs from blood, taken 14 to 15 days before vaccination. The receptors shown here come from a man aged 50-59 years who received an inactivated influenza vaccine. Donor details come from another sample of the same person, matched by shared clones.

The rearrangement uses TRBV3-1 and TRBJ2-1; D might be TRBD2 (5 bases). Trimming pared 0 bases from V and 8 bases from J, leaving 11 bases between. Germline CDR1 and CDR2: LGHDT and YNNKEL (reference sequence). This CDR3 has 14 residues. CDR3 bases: TGTGCCAGCAGCCAAGATGTAGCGTATGATGAGCAGTTCTTC. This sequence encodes CASSQDVAYDEQFF.

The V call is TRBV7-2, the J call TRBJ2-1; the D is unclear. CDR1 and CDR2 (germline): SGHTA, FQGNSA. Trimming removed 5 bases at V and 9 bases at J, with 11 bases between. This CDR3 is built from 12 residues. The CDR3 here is CASSRSSIEQFF. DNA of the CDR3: TGTGCCAGCAGCCGGTCCTCTATTGAGCAGTTCTTC.

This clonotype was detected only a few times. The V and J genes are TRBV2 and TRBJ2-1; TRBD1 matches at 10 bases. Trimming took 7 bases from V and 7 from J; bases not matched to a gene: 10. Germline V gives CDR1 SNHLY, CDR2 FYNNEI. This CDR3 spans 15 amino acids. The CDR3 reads CASTLSGQGLNEQFF. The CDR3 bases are TGTGCCAGCACGCTGTCGGGACAGGGGTTGAATGAGCAGTTCTTC. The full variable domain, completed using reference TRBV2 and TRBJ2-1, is EPEVTQTPSHQVTQMGQEVILRCVPISNHLYFYWYRQILGQKVEFLVSFYNNEISEKSEIFDDQFSVERPDGSNFTLKIRSTKLEDSAMYFCASTLSGQGLNEQFFGPGTRLTVL.

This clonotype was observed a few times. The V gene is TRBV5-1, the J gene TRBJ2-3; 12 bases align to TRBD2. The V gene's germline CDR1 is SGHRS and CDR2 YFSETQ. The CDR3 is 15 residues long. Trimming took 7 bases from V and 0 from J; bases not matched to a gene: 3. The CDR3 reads CASGTSGGSTDTQYF. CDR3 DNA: TGCGCCAGCGGTACTAGCGGGGGGAGCACAGATACGCAGTATTTT.

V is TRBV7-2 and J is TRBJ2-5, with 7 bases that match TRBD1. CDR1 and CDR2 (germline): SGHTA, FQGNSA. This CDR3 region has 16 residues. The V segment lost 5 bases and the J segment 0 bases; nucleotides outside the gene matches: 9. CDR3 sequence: CASSGTGASYQETQYF. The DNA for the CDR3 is TGTGCCAGCAGCGGCACAGGGGCCTCGTACCAAGAGACCCAGTACTTC.

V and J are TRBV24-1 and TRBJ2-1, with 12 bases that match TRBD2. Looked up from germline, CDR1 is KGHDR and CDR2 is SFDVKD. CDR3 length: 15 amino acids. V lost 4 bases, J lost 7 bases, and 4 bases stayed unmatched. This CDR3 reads CATSEHTSGGNEQFF. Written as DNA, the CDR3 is TGTGCCACCAGTGAGCACACTAGCGGGGGGAATGAGCAGTTCTTC.

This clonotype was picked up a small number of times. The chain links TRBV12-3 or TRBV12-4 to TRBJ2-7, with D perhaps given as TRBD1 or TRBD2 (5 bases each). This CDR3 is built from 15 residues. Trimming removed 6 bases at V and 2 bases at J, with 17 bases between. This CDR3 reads CASSPQGTLTYEQYF. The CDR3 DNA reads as TGTGCCAGCAGCCCACAAGGGACCCTTACCTACGAGCAGTACTTC.